Listed here is a single TCR beta chain. CDR1 is SGHTA, CDR2 FQGNSA, per germline. This CDR3 spans 19 amino acids. The ends were cut back, 1 base at V and 5 bases at J, with 21 bases in the middle. Treatment reported: roughly 18 received Ad26.COV2.S at low or high dose, single or two shots; 5 received placebo; per-sample allocation not given. On day 63 after the first injection, vaccine and placebo recipients gave samples. This sample was taken from a study of Ad26.COV2.S vaccination and SARS-CoV-2 variants. About the research overall: Participants got Ad26.COV2.S intramuscularly, once or twice 56 days apart.

The protocol was immunoSEQ multiplex PCR, while the TCRdb copy is restricted to in-frame clones and leaves out a portion. Found here are a few hundred thousand clones, about 87% of them singletons; the top ten hold about 3.5%. The sample here was peripheral blood, taken in a trial of Ad26.COV2.S vaccine versus placebo. This sequence was found in a person aged 18 to 65 who received the Ad26.COV2.S COVID-19 vaccine or a placebo. The rearrangement links TRBV7-2 to TRBJ1-6; D might be TRBD1 (5 bases). CDR3 loop: CASSLGQGVSKYNNSPLHF. The CDR3, as DNA: TGTGCCAGCAGCTTAGGGCAGGGAGTTTCCAAATATAATAATTCACCCCTCCACTTT. Supplemented by reference TRBV7-2 and TRBJ1-6, the full variable domain reads GAGVSQSPSNKVTEKGKDVELRCDPISGHTALYWYRQSLGQGLEFLIYFQGNSAPDKSGLPSDRFSAERTGGSVSTLTIQRTQQEDSAVYLCASSLGQGVSKYNNSPLHFGNGTRLTVT.